This T cell receptor (beta chain) was obtained from a study of blood T cells in healthy people across ages. General study results and limits: Roughly linear declines in TCR beta diversity per million T cells occurred with age. Leaving the PBMCs unsorted stopped any conclusive comparison of naive versus antigen-experienced cells.

With a J-beta primer mix and a sample-barcoded 5' primer, a second PCR ran about 7 to 12 cycles. A template-switch adaptor with 12 random nucleotides tagged each cDNA molecule. CDR3-containing paired-end reads numbered at least 2.5 million in each sample. TCRdb used MiXCR to reprocess the 5' RACE reads, holding one entry per CDR3 protein. The table shows about 680,000 distinct CDR3 sequences, with around half occurring only once. About this clonotype itself: The antigen is unknown.

This CDR3 is built from 15 residues. V was pared by 5 bases and J by 5 bases, with 18 bases between. CDR1 and CDR2 (germline): SGHTA, FQGTGA. The clonotype was recovered from an older woman in good health. The chain couples TRBV7-3 to TRBJ1-1, with D possibly being TRBD1 (6 bases). Material for sequencing was blood. The CDR3 is CASSPRPGAGTEAFF. CDR3 nucleotides: TGTGCCAGCAGCCCTCGGCCGGGGGCAGGGACTGAAGCTTTCTTT.